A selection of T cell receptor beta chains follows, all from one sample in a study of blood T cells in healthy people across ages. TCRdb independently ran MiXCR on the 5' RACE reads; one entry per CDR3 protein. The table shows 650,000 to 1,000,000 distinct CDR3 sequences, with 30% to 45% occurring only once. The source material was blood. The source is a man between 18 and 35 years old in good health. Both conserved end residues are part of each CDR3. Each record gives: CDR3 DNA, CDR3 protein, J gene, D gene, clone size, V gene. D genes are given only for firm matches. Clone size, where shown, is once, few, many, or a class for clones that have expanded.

TGTGCCAGCAGCTTAGACGTAGGGGGCAATGAGCAGTTCTTC,CASSLDVGGNEQFF,TRBJ2-1,-,-,TRBV7-2
TGTGCCAGCAGTTTAAGGACGGGGATACCTGAAGCTTTCTTT,CASSLRTGIPEAFF,TRBJ1-1,-,few,TRBV12-3/TRBV12-4
TGTGCCAGCCAGGGTCGGGTGGGGGAGACCCAGTACTTC,CASQGRVGETQYF,TRBJ2-5,-,-,TRBV7-9
TGCGCCAGCAGCTGGGGTAACTATTACGAGCAGTACTTC,CASSWGNYYEQYF,TRBJ2-7,-,many,TRBV5-1
TGTGCCAGCAGAGCCGGGACAGGCTCCTACGAGCAGTACTTC,CASRAGTGSYEQYF,TRBJ2-7,TRBD1,-,TRBV7-6
TGTGCCAGCTCACCACCATCCATGAAGGGAGCTGAAGCTTTCTTT,CASSPPSMKGAEAFF,TRBJ1-1,-,once,TRBV18
TGTGCCAGCAGTTCTCCGAGGGACTTTGCCTACGAGCAGTACTTC,CASSSPRDFAYEQYF,TRBJ2-7,-,-,TRBV6-5
TGTGCCAGCAGCCATGCGAATCAGCCCCAGCATTTT,CASSHANQPQHF,TRBJ1-5,-,-,TRBV3-1
TGTGCCAGCAGCTTAGGGCCTCATGAAAAACTGTTTTTT,CASSLGPHEKLFF,TRBJ1-4,-,-,TRBV7-2
TGCAGTGCTAGGGCCAGGGTTGGAGATACGCAGTATTTT,CSARARVGDTQYF,TRBJ2-3,-,few,TRBV20-1
TGTGCCAGCAGCTTAAGAGGCAGGACTTACTCTGGGGCCAACGTCCTGACTTTC,CASSLRGRTYSGANVLTF,TRBJ2-6,-,few,TRBV7-3
TGCAGCGTTGTCGGGACAGGGGGCAATGAGCAGTACTTC,CSVVGTGGNEQYF,TRBJ2-7,TRBD1,few,TRBV29-1
TGCGCCAGCAGCTGGAGCAAGAACACTGAAGCTTTCTTT,CASSWSKNTEAFF,TRBJ1-1,-,-,TRBV5-1
TGTGCCAGTCATCGAGGCGGAAACACTGAAGCTTTCTTT,CASHRGGNTEAFF,TRBJ1-1,-,few,TRBV12-3/TRBV12-4
TGCGCCAGCAGATTATCTCAAGCGGGCACTGAAGCTTTCTTT,CASRLSQAGTEAFF,TRBJ1-1,-,-,TRBV7-9
TGTGCCAACACCAAAAGGGACGACAATGAGCAGTACTTC,CANTKRDDNEQYF,TRBJ2-7,-,-,TRBV28
TGTGCCAGCCACGGGACAGGGACCTATGGCTACACCTTC,CASHGTGTYGYTF,TRBJ1-2,TRBD1,few,TRBV2
TGCAGCGCTAGCGGGAGGACCACCTACAATGAGCAGTACTTC,CSASGRTTYNEQYF,TRBJ2-5,TRBD2,-,TRBV29-1
TGCGCCAGCAGCCACCCGACCTCCGGGACAGGGGGCAGCTATGGCTACACCTTC,CASSHPTSGTGGSYGYTF,TRBJ1-2,TRBD1,-,TRBV4-1
TGTGCCAGCAGCTTTGTCAGAGTGGCCCACAATGAGCAGTACTTC,CASSFVRVAHNEQYF,TRBJ2-5,-,-,TRBV12-1
TGTGCCAGCAGCCCCCTAGCGGGAGGGGACACCGGGGAGCTGTTTTTT,CASSPLAGGDTGELFF,TRBJ2-2,TRBD2,-,TRBV6-4
TGTGCCATCAGTGCCCGGGACAGGGCCGTCAATACGCAGTATTTT,CAISARDRAVNTQYF,TRBJ2-3,TRBD1,-,TRBV10-3
TGTGCCAGCAGTCCCGGGGGAACTGAAGCTTTCTTT,CASSPGGTEAFF,TRBJ1-1,-,many,TRBV12-3/TRBV12-4
TGCGCCAGCAGCCGCACTATAGACTCCCTCTACGAGCAGTACTTC,CASSRTIDSLYEQYF,TRBJ2-7,-,many,TRBV4-3
TGTGCCAGCAGCCACACCGGGACGGCCCCCTACGAGCAGTACTTC,CASSHTGTAPYEQYF,TRBJ2-7,-,few,TRBV4-2
TGTGCCAGCAGCGTATCCGGGGACACAGATACGCAGTATTTT,CASSVSGDTDTQYF,TRBJ2-3,-,few,TRBV9
TGTGCCAGCAGGTCGGAGGCAGGGGCAACTAATGAAAAACTGTTTTTT,CASRSEAGATNEKLFF,TRBJ1-4,-,-,TRBV2
TGTGCCAGCATGTGGACTAGCGGGGGGGCCGCCCACAATGAGCAGTACTTC,CASMWTSGGAAHNEQYF,TRBJ2-5,TRBD2,-,TRBV13
TGTGCCAGCAGCCCGGATGATATGAACACTGAAGCTTTCTTT,CASSPDDMNTEAFF,TRBJ1-1,-,few,TRBV9
TGTGCCAGCAGGTTCCGGTTGGGTTTAGACACAGATACGCAGTATTTT,CASRFRLGLDTDTQYF,TRBJ2-3,-,-,TRBV6-1
TGCAGCGTATCGGGACTAGCGGGGGAAACCGGAGGCGGGGAGCTGTTTTTT,CSVSGLAGETGGGELFF,TRBJ2-2,TRBD2,-,TRBV29-1
TGTGCCATCAGGGGAGCCATGAACACTGAAGCTTTCTTT,CAIRGAMNTEAFF,TRBJ1-1,-,-,TRBV10-3
TGCGCCAGCAGCTGGACGGGAGACGAGCAGTACTTC,CASSWTGDEQYF,TRBJ2-7,-,many,TRBV5-1
TGCGCCAGCACCCTAGCGGGGGGCCAGAATGAGCAGTTCTTC,CASTLAGGQNEQFF,TRBJ2-1,TRBD2,-,TRBV5-1
TGTGCCAGCAGCCAAGAGGACTGCTCCGGGACGAGGGATTCACCCCTCCACTTT,CASSQEDCSGTRDSPLHF,TRBJ1-6,-,few,TRBV14
TGCAGTGCTAGCCCCCCTTTGAACTACAATGAGCAGTTCTTC,CSASPPLNYNEQFF,TRBJ2-1,-,-,TRBV20-1
TGTGCCAGCAGTGATAGACAGGGTCGCTACGAGCAGTACTTC,CASSDRQGRYEQYF,TRBJ2-7,TRBD1,-,TRBV6-2/TRBV6-3
TGCGCCAGCAGGCCCGGGACTGGGGCGGGGGAGCAGTTCTTC,CASRPGTGAGEQFF,TRBJ2-1,-,-,TRBV4-1
TGTGTCAGCAGCCTTAGTAGTTCCCAGTACGAGCAGTACTTC,CVSSLSSSQYEQYF,TRBJ2-7,-,-,TRBV27
TGTGCCAGCAGTGAATCCGACAGGGCCTATGGCTACACCTTC,CASSESDRAYGYTF,TRBJ1-2,TRBD1,-,TRBV25-1
TGCGCCAGCAGCCTGTTCCCCATCCCCGGGGGTAATGAAAAACTGTTTTTT,CASSLFPIPGGNEKLFF,TRBJ1-4,-,-,TRBV5-1
TGCGCCAGCAGCTGGAATATCGCGGGGGGGCCGAATAATGAGCAGTTCTTC,CASSWNIAGGPNNEQFF,TRBJ2-1,TRBD2,-,TRBV5-1
TGTGCCAGCAGCTTAGGGGCGGGACTGTCCTACGAGCAGTACTTC,CASSLGAGLSYEQYF,TRBJ2-7,-,few,TRBV7-9
TGCAGTGCTAGAGATTCGGTGGGTACCAGCTTGGGTGAGCAGTTCTTC,CSARDSVGTSLGEQFF,TRBJ2-1,-,-,TRBV20-1
TGTGCCAGCAGTTCGAGGCCGCCAGGGCAAGGGGACTATGGCTACACCTTC,CASSSRPPGQGDYGYTF,TRBJ1-2,-,-,TRBV27
TGCGCCAGCAGCCATGGGAGCACGGACGAGCAGTACTTC,CASSHGSTDEQYF,TRBJ2-7,-,-,TRBV4-3
TGTGCCAGCAGTGAAGGAAGAGGACATCAGCCCCAGCATTTT,CASSEGRGHQPQHF,TRBJ1-5,-,-,TRBV2
TGTGCCAGCAGCGTAGCTGGAGACCCGGAGCTGTTTTTT,CASSVAGDPELFF,TRBJ2-2,-,few,TRBV9
TGTGCCAGCACGTTCTCTCGAGGACAGACCAAACGGGACCAAGAGACCCAGTACTTC,CASTFSRGQTKRDQETQYF,TRBJ2-5,-,-,TRBV5-7
TGCGCCACCTCCGGGGAGCCTACCTACAATGAGCAGTTCTTC,CATSGEPTYNEQFF,TRBJ2-1,-,few,TRBV4-1
TGTGCCAGCAGTGACCTGACGGGGACTGAAGCTTTCTTT,CASSDLTGTEAFF,TRBJ1-1,-,few,TRBV6-2/TRBV6-3
TGCAGTGCTAGAAGTCCGGACAGGGAGGGAAAACTGTTTTTT,CSARSPDREGKLFF,TRBJ1-4,TRBD1,few,TRBV20-1
TGCAGTGCTAGAGTACCGAGGACAGGGGACCCTGAGCAGTACTTC,CSARVPRTGDPEQYF,TRBJ2-7,TRBD1,-,TRBV20-1
TGTGCCAGCAACGGGGGCACAGATACGCAGTATTTT,CASNGGTDTQYF,TRBJ2-3,-,many,TRBV5-5
TGCAGCCAAATCGAACAGGGCGCTGAAGCTTTCTTT,CSQIEQGAEAFF,TRBJ1-1,-,-,TRBV29-1
TGCGCCAGCAGCTTGGTTCAGGTAGGAGGCAATGAGCAGTACTTC,CASSLVQVGGNEQYF,TRBJ2-7,-,-,TRBV5-1
TGCAGTGCTAGGGGACTAGCGGGGGGAAACAATGAGCAGTACTTC,CSARGLAGGNNEQYF,TRBJ2-7,TRBD2,-,TRBV20-1